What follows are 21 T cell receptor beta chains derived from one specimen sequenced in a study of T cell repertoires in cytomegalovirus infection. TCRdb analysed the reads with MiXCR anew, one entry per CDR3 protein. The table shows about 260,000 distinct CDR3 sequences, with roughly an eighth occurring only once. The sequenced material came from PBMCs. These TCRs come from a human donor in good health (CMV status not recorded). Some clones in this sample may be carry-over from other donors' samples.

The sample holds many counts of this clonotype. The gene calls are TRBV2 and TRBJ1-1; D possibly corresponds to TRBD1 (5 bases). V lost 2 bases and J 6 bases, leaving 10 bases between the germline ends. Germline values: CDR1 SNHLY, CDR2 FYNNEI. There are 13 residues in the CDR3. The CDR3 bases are TGTGCCAGCAGTGAAAATAGGGGATCTGAAGCTTTCTTT. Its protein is CASSENRGSEAFF.

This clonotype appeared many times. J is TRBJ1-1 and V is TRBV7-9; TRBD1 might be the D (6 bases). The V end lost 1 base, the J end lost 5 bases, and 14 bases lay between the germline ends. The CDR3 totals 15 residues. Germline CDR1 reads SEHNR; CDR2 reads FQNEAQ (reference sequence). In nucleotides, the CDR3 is TGTGCCAGCAGCTTAGTTGGGGGGCTTGTGACTGAAGCTTTCTTT. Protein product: CASSLVGGLVTEAFF.

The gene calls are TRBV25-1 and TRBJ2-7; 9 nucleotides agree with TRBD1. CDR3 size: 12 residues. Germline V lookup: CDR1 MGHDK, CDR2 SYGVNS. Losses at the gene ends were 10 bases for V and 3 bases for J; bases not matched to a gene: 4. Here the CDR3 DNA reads TGTGCCACTTCGACAGGGGGCTACGAGCAGTACTTC. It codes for CATSTGGYEQYF.

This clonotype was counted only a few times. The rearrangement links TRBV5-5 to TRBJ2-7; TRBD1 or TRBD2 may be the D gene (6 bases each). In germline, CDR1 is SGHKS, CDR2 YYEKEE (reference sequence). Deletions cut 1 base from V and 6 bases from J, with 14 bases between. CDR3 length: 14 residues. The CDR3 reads CASSLRGPWGEQYF. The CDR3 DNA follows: TGTGCCAGCAGCTTGCGGGGGCCCTGGGGCGAGCAGTACTTC.

CDR3: CASSDSTGSDTQYF. The DNA of the CDR3 is TGTGCCAGCAGTGACTCGACTGGGTCAGATACGCAGTATTTT. The gene calls are TRBV6-4 and TRBJ2-3; the D is unclear. V dropped 0 bases and J dropped 4 bases, with 8 bases sitting between them. CDR3 length equals 14 residues. Germline CDR1 MRHNA, CDR2 SNTAGT.

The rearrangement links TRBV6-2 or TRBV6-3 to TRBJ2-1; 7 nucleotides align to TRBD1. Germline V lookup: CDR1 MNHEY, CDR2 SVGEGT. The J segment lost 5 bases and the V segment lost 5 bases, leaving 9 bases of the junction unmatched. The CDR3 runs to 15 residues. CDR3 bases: TGTGCCAGCAGTCATTCGGGACAGCTCCACAATGAGCAGTTCTTC. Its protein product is CASSHSGQLHNEQFF.

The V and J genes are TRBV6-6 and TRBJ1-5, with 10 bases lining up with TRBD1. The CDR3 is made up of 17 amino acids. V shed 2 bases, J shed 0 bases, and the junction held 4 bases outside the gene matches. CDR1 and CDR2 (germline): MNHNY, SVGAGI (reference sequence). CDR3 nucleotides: TGTGCCAGCAGTTACCGACAGGGGGCAGGTAGCAATCAGCCCCAGCATTTT. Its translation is CASSYRQGAGSNQPQHF.

The CDR3 reads CASSQELFVGQDYGYTF. DNA of the CDR3: TGTGCCAGCAGCCAAGAACTCTTTGTGGGACAGGACTATGGCTACACCTTC. The chain is built from TRBV14 and TRBJ1-2, with 8 bases aligning to TRBD1. Germline CDR1 reads SGHDN; CDR2 reads FVKESK. The CDR3 totals 17 residues. V was clipped by 0 bases and J by 3 bases; unmatched bases: 9.

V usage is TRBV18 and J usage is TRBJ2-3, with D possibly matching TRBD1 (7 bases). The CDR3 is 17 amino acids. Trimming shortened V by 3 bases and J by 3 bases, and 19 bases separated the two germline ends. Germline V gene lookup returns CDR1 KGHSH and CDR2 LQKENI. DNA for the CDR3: TGTGCCAGCTCACCTGCTACAGGGGCGGAGGGGACAGATACGCAGTATTTT. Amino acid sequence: CASSPATGAEGTDTQYF.

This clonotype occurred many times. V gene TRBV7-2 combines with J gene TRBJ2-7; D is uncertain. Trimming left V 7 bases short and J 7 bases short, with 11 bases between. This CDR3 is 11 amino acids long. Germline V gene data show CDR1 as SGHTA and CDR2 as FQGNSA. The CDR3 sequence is CASTQTQEQYF. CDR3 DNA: TGTGCCAGCACCCAAACGCAGGAGCAGTACTTC.

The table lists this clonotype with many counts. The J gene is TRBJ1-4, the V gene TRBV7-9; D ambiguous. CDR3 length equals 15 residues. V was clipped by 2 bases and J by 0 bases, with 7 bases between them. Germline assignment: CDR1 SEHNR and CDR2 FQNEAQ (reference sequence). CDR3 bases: TGTGCCAGCAGCTTACTTGGCGCAACTAATGAAAAACTGTTTTTT. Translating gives CASSLLGATNEKLFF. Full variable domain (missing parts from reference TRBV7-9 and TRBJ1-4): DTGVSQNPRHKITKRGQNVTFRCDPISEHNRLYWYRQTLGQGPEFLTYFQNEAQLEKSRLLSDRFSAERPKGSFSTLEIQRTEQGDSAMYLCASSLLGATNEKLFFGSGTQLSVL.

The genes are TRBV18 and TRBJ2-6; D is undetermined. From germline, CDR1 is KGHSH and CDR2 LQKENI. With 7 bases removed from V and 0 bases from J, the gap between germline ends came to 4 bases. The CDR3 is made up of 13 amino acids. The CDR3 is CASFPSGANVLTF. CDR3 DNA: TGTGCCAGCTTTCCCTCTGGGGCCAACGTCCTGACTTTC.

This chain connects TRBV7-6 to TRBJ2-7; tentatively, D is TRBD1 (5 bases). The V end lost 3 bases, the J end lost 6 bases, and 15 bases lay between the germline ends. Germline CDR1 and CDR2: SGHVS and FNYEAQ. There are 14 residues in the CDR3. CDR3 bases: TGTGCCAGCAGCTTGGACAATGTCCCGGGCGAGCAGTACTTC. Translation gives CASSLDNVPGEQYF.

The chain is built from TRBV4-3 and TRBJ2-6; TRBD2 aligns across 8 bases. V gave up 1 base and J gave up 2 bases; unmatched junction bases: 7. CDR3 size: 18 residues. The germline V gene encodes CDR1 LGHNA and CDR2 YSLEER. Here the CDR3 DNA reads TGCGCCAGCAGCCAAGCCTTGGGCGGGGGGCCTGGGGCCAACGTCCTGACTTTC. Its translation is CASSQALGGGPGANVLTF.

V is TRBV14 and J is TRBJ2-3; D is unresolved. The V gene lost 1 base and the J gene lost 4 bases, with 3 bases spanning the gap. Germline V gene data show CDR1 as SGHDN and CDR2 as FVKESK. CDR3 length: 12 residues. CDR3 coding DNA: TGTGCCAGCAGCCAAGTCCCAGATACGCAGTATTTT. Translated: CASSQVPDTQYF.

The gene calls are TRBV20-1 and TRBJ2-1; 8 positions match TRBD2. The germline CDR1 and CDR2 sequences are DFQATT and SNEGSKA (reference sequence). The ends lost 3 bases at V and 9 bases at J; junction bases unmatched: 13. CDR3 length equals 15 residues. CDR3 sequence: CSASVLAGRLGEQFF. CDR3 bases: TGCAGTGCTAGTGTCTTAGCGGGAAGATTAGGTGAGCAGTTCTTC.

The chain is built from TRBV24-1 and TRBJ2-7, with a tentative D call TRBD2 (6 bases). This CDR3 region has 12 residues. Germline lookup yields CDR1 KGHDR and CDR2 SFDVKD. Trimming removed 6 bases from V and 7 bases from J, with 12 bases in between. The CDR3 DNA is TGTGCCACCAGTCAGGGCAGCGGGGAGCAGTACTTC. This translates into CATSQGSGEQYF.

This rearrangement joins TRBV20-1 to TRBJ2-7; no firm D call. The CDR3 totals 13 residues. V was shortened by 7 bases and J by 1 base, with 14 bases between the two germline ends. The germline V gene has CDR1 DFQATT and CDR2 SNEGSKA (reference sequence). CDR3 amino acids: CSVSSTESYEQYF. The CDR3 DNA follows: TGCAGTGTCAGTAGTACGGAATCCTACGAGCAGTACTTC.

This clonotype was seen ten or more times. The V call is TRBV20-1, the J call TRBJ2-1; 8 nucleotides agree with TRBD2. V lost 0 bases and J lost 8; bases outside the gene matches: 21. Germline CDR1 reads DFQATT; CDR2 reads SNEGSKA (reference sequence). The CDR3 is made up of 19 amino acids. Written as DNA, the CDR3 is TGCAGTGCTAGAGATAGGGCGAGATGGGGACTAGGTGTGATCGATGAGCAGTTCTTC. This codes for CSARDRARWGLGVIDEQFF.

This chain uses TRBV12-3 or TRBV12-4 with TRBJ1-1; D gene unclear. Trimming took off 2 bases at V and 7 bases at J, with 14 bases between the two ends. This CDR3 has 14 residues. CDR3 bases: TGTGCCAGCAGTTTAAGGGAAGTATGGGGTGAAGCTTTCTTT. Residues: CASSLREVWGEAFF.

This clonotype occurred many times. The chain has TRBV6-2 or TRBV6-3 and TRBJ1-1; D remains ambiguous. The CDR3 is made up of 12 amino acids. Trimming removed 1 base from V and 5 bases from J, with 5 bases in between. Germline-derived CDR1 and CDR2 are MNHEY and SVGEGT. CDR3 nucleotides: TGTGCCAGCAGTTACTTATCGACTGAAGCTTTCTTT. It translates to CASSYLSTEAFF.